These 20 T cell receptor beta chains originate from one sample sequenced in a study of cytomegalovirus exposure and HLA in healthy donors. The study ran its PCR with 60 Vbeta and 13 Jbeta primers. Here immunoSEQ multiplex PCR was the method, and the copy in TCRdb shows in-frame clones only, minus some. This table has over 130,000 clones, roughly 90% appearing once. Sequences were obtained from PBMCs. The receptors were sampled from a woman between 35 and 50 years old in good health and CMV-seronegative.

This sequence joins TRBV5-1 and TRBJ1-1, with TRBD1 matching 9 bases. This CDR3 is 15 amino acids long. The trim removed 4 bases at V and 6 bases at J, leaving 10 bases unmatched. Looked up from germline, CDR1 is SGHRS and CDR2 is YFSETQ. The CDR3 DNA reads TGCGCCAGCAGCCACGCGTCTGACAGGGGGGCTGAAGCTTTCTTT. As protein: CASSHASDRGAEAFF.

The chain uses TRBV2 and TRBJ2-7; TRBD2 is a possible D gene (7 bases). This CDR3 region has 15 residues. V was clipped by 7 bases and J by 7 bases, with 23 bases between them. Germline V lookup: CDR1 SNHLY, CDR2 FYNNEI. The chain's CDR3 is CASTGGALRLREQYF. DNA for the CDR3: TGTGCCAGCACTGGGGGGGCGCTCCGACTACGAGAGCAGTACTTC.

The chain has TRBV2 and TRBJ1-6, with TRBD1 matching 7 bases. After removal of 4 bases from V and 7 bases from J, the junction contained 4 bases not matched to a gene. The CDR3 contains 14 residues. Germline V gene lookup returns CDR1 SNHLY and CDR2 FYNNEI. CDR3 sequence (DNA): TGTGCCAGCAGTGGGGCAGGGGGGAATTCACCCCTCCACTTT. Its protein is CASSGAGGNSPLHF.

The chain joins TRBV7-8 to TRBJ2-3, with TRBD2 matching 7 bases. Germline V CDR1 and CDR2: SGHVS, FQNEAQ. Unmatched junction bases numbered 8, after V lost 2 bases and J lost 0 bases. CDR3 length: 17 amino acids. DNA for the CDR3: TGTGCCAGCAGCTTATTAGCCGGGACTACTAGCACAGATACGCAGTATTTT. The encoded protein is CASSLLAGTTSTDTQYF.

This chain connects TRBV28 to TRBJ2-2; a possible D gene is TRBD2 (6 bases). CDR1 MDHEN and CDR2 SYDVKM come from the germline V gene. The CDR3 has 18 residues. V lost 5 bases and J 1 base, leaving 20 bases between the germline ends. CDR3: CASSRKSGLFKNTGELFF. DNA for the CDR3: TGTGCCAGCAGTCGCAAATCGGGACTCTTTAAGAACACCGGGGAGCTGTTTTTT.

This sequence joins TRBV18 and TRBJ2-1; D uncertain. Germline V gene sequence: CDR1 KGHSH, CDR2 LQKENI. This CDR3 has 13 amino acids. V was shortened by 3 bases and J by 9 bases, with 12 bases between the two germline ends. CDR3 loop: CASSPSGIREQFF. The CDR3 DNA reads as TGTGCCAGCTCACCCTCGGGTATCCGTGAGCAGTTCTTC. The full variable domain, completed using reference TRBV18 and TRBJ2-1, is NAGVMQNPRHLVRRRGQEARLRCSPMKGHSHVYWYRQLPEEGLKFMVYLQKENIIDESGMPKERFSAEFPKEGPSILRIQQVVRGDSAAYFCASSPSGIREQFFGPGTRLTVL.

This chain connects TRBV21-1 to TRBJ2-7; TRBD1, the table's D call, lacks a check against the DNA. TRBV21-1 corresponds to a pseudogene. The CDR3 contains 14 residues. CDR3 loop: CASSKETITNEQYF. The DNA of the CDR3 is TGTGCCAGCAGCAAAGAGACAATTACAAACGAGCAGTACTTC.

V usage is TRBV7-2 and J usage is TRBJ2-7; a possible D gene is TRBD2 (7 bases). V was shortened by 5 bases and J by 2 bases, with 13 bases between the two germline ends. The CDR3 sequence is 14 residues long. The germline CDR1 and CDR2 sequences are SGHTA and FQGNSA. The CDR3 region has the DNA TGTGCCAGCAGCCCGAGGGGGGGCGCCTACGAGCAGTACTTC. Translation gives CASSPRGGAYEQYF. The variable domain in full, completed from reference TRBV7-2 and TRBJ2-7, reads GAGVSQSPSNKVTEKGKDVELRCDPISGHTALYWYRQSLGQGLEFLIYFQGNSAPDKSGLPSDRFSAERTGGSVSTLTIQRTQQEDSAVYLCASSPRGGAYEQYFGPGTRLTVT.

The CDR3 reads CASSQGSSSAADTQYF. The CDR3 region has the DNA TGCGCCAGCAGCCAAGGGTCAAGCTCGGCGGCAGATACGCAGTATTTT. The J gene is TRBJ2-3, the V gene TRBV4-3; D gene uncertain. The CDR3 contains 16 residues. Germline V gives CDR1 LGHNA, CDR2 YSLEER. The germline V and J ends were trimmed by 1 base and 4 bases, with 15 bases remaining between them.

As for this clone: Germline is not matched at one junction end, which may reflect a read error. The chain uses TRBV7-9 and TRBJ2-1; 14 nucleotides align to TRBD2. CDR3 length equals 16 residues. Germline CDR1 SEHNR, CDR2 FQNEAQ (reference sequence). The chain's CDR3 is CSSSPGTSGSYNEQFF. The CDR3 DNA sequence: TGTTCCAGCAGCCCCGGGACTAGCGGGAGTTACAATGAGCAGTTCTTC.

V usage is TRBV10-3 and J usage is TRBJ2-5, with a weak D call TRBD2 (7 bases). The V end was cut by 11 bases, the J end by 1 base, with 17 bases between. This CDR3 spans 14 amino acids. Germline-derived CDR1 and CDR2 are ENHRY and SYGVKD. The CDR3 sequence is CAPHTRGAQETQYF. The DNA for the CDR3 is TGTGCCCCCCACACCCGGGGGGCCCAAGAGACCCAGTACTTC.

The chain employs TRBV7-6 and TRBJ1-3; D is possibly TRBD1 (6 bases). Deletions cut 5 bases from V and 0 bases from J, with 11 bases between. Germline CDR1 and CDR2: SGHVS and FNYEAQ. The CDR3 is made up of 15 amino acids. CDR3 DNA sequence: TGTGCCAGCAGCCAGCGGGACAACTCTGGAAACACCATATATTTT. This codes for CASSQRDNSGNTIYF.

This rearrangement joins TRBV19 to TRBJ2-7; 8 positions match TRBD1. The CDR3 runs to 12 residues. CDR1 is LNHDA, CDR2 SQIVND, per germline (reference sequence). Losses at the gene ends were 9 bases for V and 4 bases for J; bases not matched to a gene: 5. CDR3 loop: CASATGEYEQYF. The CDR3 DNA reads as TGTGCCAGCGCGACAGGGGAATACGAGCAGTACTTC.

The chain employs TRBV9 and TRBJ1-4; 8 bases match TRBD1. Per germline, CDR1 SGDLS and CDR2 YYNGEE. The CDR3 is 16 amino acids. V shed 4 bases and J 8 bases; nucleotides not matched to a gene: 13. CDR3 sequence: CASSQTDRGVSEKLFF. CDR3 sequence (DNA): TGTGCCAGCAGCCAAACCGACAGGGGAGTGAGCGAAAAACTGTTTTTT.

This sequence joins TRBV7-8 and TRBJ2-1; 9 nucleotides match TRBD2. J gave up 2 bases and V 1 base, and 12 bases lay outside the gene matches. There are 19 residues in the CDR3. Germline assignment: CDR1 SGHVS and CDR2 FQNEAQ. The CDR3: CASSLDMVAGDITYNEQFF. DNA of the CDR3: TGTGCCAGCAGCTTAGATATGGTAGCGGGAGACATAACCTACAATGAGCAGTTCTTC.

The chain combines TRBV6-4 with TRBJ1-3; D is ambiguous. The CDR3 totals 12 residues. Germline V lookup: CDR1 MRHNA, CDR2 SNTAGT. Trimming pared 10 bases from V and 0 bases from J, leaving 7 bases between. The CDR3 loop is CATPSSGNTIYF. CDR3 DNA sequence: TGTGCCACCCCGAGCTCTGGAAACACCATATATTTT.

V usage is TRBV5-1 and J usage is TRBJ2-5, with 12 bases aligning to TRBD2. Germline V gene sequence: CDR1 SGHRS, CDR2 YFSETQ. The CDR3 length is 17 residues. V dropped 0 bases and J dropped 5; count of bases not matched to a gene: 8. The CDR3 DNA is TGCGCCAGCAGCTTGGACAGGCCTAGCGGGAGGGAGGAGACCCAGTACTTC. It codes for CASSLDRPSGREETQYF. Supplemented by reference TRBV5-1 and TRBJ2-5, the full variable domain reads KAGVTQTPRYLIKTRGQQVTLSCSPISGHRSVSWYQQTPGQGLQFLFEYFSETQRNKGNFPGRFSGRQFSNSRSEMNVSTLELGDSALYLCASSLDRPSGREETQYFGPGTRLLVL.

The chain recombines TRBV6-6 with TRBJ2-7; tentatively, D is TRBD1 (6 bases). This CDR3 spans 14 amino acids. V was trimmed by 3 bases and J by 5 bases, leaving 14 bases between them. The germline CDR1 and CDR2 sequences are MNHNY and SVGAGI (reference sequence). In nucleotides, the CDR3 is TGTGCCAGCAGTTATGAAGGGGGATCTCACGAGCAGTACTTC. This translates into CASSYEGGSHEQYF.

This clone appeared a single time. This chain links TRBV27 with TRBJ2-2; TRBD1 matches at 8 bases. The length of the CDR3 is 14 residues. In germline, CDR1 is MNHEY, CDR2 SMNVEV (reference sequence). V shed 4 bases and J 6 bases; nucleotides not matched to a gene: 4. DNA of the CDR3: TGTGCCAGCAGTTCGAACAGGGGGGCCGGGGAGCTGTTTTTT. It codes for CASSSNRGAGELFF.

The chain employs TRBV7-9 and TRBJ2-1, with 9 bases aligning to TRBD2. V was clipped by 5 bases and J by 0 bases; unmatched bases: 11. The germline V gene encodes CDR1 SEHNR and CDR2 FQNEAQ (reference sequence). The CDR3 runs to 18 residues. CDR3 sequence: CASSDLSQREVSYNEQFF. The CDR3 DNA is TGTGCCAGCAGCGACTTATCCCAGCGGGAGGTCTCCTACAATGAGCAGTTCTTC.